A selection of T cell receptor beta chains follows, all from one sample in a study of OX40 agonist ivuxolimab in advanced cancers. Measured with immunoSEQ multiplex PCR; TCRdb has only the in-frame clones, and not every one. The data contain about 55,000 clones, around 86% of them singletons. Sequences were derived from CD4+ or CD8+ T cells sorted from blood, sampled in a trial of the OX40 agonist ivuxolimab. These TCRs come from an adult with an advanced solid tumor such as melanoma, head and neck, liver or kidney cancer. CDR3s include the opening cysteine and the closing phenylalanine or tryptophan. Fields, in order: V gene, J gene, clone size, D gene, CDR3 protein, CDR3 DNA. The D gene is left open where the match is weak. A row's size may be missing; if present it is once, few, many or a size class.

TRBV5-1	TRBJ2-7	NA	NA	CASSLGGPTLSPYF	TGCGCCAGCAGCTTGGGTGGACCCACGCTTTCCCCGTACTTC
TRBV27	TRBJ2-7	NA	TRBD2	CASTLGPPGGEQYF	TGTGCCAGCACTCTCGGGCCCCCGGGGGGGGAGCAGTACTTC
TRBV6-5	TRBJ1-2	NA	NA	CASSQTGLGYTF	TGTGCCAGCAGTCAAACAGGGCTTGGCTACACCTTC
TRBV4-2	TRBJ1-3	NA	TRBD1	CASSQMGQGGNTIYF	TGTGCCAGCAGCCAGATGGGACAGGGGGGAAACACCATATATTTT
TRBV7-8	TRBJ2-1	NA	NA	CASSLSSSYNEQFF	TGTGCCAGCAGCCTCTCAAGCTCCTACAATGAGCAGTTCTTC
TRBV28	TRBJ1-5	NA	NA	CASSLGPGTDDQPQHF	TGTGCCAGCAGTTTAGGGCCGGGGACGGATGATCAGCCCCAGCATTTT
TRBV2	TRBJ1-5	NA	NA	CASSEWGLGQPQHF	TGTGCCAGCAGTGAATGGGGGCTCGGGCAGCCCCAGCATTTT
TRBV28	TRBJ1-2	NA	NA	CASSLSPGFFYGYTF	TGTGCCAGCAGTTTATCTCCGGGGTTTTTCTATGGCTACACCTTC
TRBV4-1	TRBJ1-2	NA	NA	CASSQASATPYGYTF	TGCGCCAGCAGCCAAGCCTCCGCGACACCGTATGGCTACACCTTC
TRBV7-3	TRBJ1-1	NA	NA	CASKLERGTEAFF	TGTGCCAGCAAACTGGAAAGAGGCACTGAAGCTTTCTTT
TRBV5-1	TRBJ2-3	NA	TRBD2	CASTGTSDTDTQYF	TGCGCCAGCACCGGGACTAGCGACACAGATACGCAGTATTTT
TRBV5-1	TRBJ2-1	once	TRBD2	CASSLVPSGSSYNEQFF	TGCGCCAGCAGCTTGGTTCCTAGCGGGAGCTCCTACAATGAGCAGTTCTTC
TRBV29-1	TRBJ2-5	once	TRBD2	CSAATGGPSGSGETQYF	TGCAGCGCCGCAACTGGGGGGCCTAGCGGGTCTGGGGAGACCCAGTACTTC